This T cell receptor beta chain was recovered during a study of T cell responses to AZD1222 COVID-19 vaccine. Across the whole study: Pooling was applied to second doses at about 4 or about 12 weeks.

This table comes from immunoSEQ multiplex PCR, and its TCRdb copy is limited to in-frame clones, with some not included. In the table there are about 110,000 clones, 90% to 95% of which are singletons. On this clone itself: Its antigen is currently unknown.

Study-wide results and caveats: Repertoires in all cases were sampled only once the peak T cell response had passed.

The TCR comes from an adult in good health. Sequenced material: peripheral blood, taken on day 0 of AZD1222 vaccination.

The CDR3 DNA sequence: TGTGCCAGCAGTTACTCGAATAGAAAGAACACTGAAGCTTTCTTT. This encodes CASSYSNRKNTEAFF. The gene calls are TRBV6-5 and TRBJ1-1; D unclear. The CDR3 is 15 amino acids. V was trimmed by 0 bases and J by 1 base, leaving 9 bases between them. The germline V gene encodes CDR1 MNHEY and CDR2 SVGAGI.